Listed below are T cell receptor beta chains from one sample, sequenced in a study of blood T cell repertoires in COVID-19. Assay used: immunoSEQ multiplex PCR; TCRdb lists only in-frame clones, some missing. The repertoire includes approximately 130,000 clones, about four fifths of them detected once, and 10% to 15% sits in the top ten. What was sequenced was peripheral blood. The receptors stem from a human donor in a cohort sampled during active COVID-19. Each CDR3 is given with its conserved first and last residue. The D gene is left open where the match is weak. Only some rows state a clone size, as once, few, many or a class for expanded clones.

few,TRBV5-4,TRBJ2-7,14,.,CASSLVGGSGEQYF,TGTGCCAGCAGCTTAGTCGGGGGTTCGGGCGAGCAGTACTTC
.,TRBV15,TRBJ2-3,14,TRBD2,CATNPGLGTDTQYF,TGTGCCACCAACCCGGGACTAGGCACAGATACGCAGTATTTT
.,TRBV7-2,TRBJ2-1,16,.,CASSLAGGLVYNEQFF,TGTGCCAGCAGCTTAGCGGGGGGGCTTGTCTACAATGAGCAGTTCTTC
.,TRBV5-3,TRBJ1-5,17,.,CARSFQGLPYSNQPQHF,TGTGCCAGAAGCTTCCAGGGGCTTCCTTATAGCAATCAGCCCCAGCATTTT
once,TRBV11-2,TRBJ2-7,16,TRBD2,CASSSRGGGGAGEQYF,TGTGCCAGCAGCTCCCGCGGGGGCGGGGGGGCAGGCGAGCAGTACTTC
.,TRBV13,TRBJ2-1,15,TRBD2,CASSKGLAGYNEQFF,TGTGCCAGCAGCAAAGGACTAGCGGGCTACAATGAGCAGTTCTTC
.,TRBV11-2,TRBJ2-3,16,.,CASSLERQISTDTQYF,TGTGCCAGCAGCTTAGAGAGACAGATTAGCACAGATACGCAGTATTTT
.,TRBV6-5,TRBJ1-6,16,.,CASSYSAGGGNSPLHF,TGTGCCAGCAGTTACTCGGCCGGGGGGGGTAATTCACCCCTCCACTTT
.,TRBV2,TRBJ2-4,12,.,CASSLLKNIQYF,TGTGCCAGCAGTTTACTCAAAAACATTCAGTACTTC
.,TRBV19,TRBJ1-2,16,TRBD1,CASSIRTGTANYGYTF,TGTGCCAGTAGTATAAGGACAGGAACAGCTAACTATGGCTACACCTTC